The sequence of this TCR beta chain was determined in a study of STAT5B mutations in CD4+ large granular lymphocyte leukemia. Germline V gene data show CDR1 as SGHNT and CDR2 as YYREEE (reference sequence). V was shortened by 4 bases and J by 4 bases, with 13 bases between the two germline ends. The CDR3 loop spans 14 amino acids. Findings and caveats of the study: TRBV06-family usage was enriched in top patient clones (8/27) versus controls (2/35).

This was a survey-level run. Only in-frame clones appear in the TCRdb table, and some are missing; sequencing was by immunoSEQ multiplex PCR. This sample has 30,000 to 40,000 clones, with roughly 85% found just once. Notes on this clone: The target antigen is unknown.

The rearrangement links TRBV5-4 to TRBJ2-3, with a weak D call TRBD2 (5 bases). The sequencing input was CD4+ T cells from blood buffy coats. The receptor's source is a human donor in good health. This CDR3 reads CASSLPGLADTQYF. The CDR3 DNA sequence: TGTGCCAGCAGCCTGCCGGGATTGGCAGATACGCAGTATTTT.